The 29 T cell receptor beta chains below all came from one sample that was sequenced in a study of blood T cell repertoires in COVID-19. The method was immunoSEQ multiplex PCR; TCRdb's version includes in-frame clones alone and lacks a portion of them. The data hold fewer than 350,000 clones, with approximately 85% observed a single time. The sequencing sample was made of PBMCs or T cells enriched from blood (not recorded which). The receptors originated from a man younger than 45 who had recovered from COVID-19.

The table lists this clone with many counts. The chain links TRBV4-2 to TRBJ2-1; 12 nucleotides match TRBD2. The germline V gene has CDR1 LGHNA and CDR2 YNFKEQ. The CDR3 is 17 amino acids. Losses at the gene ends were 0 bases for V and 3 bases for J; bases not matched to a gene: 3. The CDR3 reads CASSQETSGGGYNEQFF. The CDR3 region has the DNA TGTGCCAGCAGCCAAGAGACTAGCGGGGGTGGCTACAATGAGCAGTTCTTC.

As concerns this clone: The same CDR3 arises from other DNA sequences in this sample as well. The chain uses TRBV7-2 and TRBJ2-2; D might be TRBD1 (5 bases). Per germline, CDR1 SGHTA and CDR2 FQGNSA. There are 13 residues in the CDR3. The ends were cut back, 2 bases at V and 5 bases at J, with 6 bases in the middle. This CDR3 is CASSLRGTGELFF. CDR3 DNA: TGTGCCAGCAGCTTAAGGGGAACCGGGGAGCTGTTTTTT.

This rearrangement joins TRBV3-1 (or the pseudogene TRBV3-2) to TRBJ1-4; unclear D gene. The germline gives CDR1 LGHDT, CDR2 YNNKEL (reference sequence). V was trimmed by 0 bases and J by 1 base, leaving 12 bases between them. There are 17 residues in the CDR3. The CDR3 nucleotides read TGTGCCAGCAGCCAAGATTTACAGACCAAAACTAATGAAAAACTGTTTTTT. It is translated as CASSQDLQTKTNEKLFF.

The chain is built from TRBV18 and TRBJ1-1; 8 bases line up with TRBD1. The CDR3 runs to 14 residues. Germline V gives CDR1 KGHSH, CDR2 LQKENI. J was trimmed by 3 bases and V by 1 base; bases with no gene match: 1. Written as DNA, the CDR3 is TGTGCCAGCTCACCACTACAGGGGGACACTGAAGCTTTCTTT. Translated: CASSPLQGDTEAFF.

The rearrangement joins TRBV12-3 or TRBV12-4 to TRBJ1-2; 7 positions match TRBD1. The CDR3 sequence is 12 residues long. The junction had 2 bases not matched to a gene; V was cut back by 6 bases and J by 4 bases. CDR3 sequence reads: CASSDRVYGYTF. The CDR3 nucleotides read TGTGCCAGCAGCGACAGGGTCTATGGCTACACCTTC.

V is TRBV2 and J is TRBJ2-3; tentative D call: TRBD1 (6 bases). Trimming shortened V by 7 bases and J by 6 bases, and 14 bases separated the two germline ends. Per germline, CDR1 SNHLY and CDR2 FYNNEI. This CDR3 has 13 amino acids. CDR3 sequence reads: CASKLMGADTQYF. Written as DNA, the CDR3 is TGTGCCAGCAAACTTATGGGGGCGGATACGCAGTATTTT.

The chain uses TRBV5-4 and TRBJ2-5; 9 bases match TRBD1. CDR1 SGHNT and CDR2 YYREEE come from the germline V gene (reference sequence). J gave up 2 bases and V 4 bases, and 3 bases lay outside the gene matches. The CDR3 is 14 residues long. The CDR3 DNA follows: TGTGCCAGCAGCACCGGACAGGGGCAAGAGACCCAGTACTTC. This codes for CASSTGQGQETQYF.

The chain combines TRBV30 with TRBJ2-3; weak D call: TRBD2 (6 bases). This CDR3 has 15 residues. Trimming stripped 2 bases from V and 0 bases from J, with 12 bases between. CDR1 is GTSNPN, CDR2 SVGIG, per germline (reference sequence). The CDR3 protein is CAWSFSGGSTDTQYF. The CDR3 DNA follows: TGTGCCTGGAGTTTTAGTGGGGGGAGCACAGATACGCAGTATTTT.

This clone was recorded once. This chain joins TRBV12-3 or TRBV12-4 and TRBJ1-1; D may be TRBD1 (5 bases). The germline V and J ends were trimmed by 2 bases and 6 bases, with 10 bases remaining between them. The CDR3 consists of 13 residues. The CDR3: CASSLSSGAEAFF. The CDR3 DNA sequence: TGTGCCAGCAGTTTAAGTTCGGGGGCTGAAGCTTTCTTT.

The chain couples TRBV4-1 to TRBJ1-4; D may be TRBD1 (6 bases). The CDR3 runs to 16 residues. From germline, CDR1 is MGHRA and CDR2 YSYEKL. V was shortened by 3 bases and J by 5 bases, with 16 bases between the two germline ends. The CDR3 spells CASSHPLQGKNEKLFF. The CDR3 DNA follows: TGCGCCAGCAGCCACCCACTACAGGGAAAAAATGAAAAACTGTTTTTT.

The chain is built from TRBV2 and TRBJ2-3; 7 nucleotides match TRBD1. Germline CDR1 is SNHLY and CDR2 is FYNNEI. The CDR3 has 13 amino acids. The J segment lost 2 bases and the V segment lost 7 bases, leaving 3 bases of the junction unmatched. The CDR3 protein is CASKGAHTDTQYF. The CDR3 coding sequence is TGTGCCAGCAAGGGGGCCCACACAGATACGCAGTATTTT.

CDR3 nucleotides: TGTGCCAGCAGTTACGATCCGGTCGGGAGCACAGATACGCAGTATTTT. Encoded protein: CASSYDPVGSTDTQYF. The chain employs TRBV6-5 and TRBJ2-3; D remains ambiguous. Trimming removed 2 bases at V and 0 bases at J, with 12 bases between. CDR1 and CDR2 (germline): MNHEY, SVGAGI. The CDR3 totals 16 residues.

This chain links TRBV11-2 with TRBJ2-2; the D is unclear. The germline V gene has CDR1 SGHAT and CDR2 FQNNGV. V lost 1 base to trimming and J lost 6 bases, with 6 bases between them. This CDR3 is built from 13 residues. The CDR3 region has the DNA TGTGCCAGCAGCTTAGTCCATGCCGGGGAGCTGTTTTTT. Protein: CASSLVHAGELFF.

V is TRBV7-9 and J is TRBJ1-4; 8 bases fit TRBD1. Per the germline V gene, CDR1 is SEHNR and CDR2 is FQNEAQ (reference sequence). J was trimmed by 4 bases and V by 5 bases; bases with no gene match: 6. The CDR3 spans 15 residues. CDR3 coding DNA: TGTGCCAGCAGCCGACAGGGGTTCGTTAATGAAAAACTGTTTTTT. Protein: CASSRQGFVNEKLFF.

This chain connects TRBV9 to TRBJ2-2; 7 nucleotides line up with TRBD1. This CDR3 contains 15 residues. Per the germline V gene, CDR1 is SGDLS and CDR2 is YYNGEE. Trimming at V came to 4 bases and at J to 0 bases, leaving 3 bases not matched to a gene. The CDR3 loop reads CASSITGANTGELFF. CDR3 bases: TGTGCCAGCAGCATAACAGGGGCGAACACCGGGGAGCTGTTTTTT.

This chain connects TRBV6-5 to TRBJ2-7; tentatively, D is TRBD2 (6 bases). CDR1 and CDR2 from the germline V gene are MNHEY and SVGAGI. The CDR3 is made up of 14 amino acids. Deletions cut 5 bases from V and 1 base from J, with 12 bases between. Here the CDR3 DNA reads TGTGCCAGCAGTCCCGGGGGACGATCCTACGAGCAGTACTTC. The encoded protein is CASSPGGRSYEQYF.

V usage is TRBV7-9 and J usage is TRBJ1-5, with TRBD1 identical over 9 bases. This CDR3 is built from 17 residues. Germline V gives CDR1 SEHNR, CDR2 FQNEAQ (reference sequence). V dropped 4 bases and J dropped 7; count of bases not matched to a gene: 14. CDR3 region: CASSSPSQGAVGQPQHF. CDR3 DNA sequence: TGTGCCAGCAGCTCCCCTTCACAGGGGGCAGTCGGGCAGCCCCAGCATTTT.

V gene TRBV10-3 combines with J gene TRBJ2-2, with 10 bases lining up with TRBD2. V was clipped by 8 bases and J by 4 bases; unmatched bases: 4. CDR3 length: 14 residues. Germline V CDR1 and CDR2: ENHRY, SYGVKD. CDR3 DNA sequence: TGTGCCATCTCTCAGCGGGGGGGCACCGGGGAGCTGTTTTTT. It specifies CAISQRGGTGELFF.

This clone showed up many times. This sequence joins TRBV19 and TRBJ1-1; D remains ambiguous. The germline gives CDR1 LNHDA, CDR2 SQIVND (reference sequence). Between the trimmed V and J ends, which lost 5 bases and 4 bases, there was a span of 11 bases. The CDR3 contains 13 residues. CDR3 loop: CASSFQRATEAFF. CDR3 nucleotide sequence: TGTGCCAGTAGTTTTCAAAGAGCCACTGAAGCTTTCTTT.

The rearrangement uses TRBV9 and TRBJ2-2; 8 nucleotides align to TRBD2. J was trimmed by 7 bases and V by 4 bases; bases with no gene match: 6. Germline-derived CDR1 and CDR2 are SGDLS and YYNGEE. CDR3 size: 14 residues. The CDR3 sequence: CASSPGGGNGELFF. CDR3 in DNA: TGTGCCAGCAGCCCCGGGGGGGGGAACGGGGAGCTGTTTTTT.

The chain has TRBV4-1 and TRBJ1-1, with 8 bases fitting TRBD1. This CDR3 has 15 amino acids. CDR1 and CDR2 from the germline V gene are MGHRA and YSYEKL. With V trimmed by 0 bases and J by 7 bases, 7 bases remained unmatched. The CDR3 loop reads CASSQDQGAGGEAFF. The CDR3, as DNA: TGCGCCAGCAGCCAAGATCAGGGGGCCGGCGGTGAAGCTTTCTTT.

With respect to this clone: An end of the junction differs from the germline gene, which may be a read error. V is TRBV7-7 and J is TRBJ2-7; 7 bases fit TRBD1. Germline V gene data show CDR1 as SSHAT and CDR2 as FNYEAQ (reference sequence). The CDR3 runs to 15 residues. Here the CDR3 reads CASSPGTDWTYEQYF. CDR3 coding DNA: TGTGCTAGCAGCCCCGGGACAGACTGGACCTACGAGCAGTACTTC.

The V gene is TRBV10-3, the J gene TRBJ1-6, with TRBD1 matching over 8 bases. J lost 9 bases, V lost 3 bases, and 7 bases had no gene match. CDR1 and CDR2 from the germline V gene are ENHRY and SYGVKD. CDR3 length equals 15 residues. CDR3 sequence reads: CAISDSGGESSPLHF. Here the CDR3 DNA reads TGTGCCATCAGTGATTCAGGGGGCGAGAGTTCACCCCTCCACTTT.

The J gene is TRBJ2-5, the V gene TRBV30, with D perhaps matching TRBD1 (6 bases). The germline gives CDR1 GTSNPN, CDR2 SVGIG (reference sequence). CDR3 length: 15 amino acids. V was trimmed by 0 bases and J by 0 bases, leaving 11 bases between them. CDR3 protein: CAWSVTGSYQETQYF. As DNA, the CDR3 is TGTGCCTGGAGTGTAACAGGGTCGTACCAAGAGACCCAGTACTTC.

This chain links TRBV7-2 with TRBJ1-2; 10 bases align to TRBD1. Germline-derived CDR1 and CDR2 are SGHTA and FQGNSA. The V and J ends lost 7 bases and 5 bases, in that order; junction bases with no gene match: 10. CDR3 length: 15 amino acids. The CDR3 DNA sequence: TGTGCCAGCACCCCTCTGGGACAGGGGTTATATGGCTACACCTTC. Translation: CASTPLGQGLYGYTF. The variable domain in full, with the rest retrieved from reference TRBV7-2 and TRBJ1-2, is GAGVSQSPSNKVTEKGKDVELRCDPISGHTALYWYRQSLGQGLEFLIYFQGNSAPDKSGLPSDRFSAERTGGSVSTLTIQRTQQEDSAVYLCASTPLGQGLYGYTFGSGTRLTVV.

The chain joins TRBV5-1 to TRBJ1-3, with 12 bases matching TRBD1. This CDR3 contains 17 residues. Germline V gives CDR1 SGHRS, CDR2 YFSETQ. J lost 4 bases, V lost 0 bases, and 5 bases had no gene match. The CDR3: CASSLAGQGALGNTIYF. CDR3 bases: TGCGCCAGCAGCTTGGCGGGACAGGGGGCGCTCGGAAACACCATATATTTT.

The CDR3 loop reads CASSQERSGSPHEQYF. DNA of the CDR3: TGCGCCAGCAGCCAAGAACGGAGCGGCTCTCCCCACGAGCAGTACTTC. V gene TRBV4-1 combines with J gene TRBJ2-7; maybe TRBD2 (5 bases). The V end lost 0 bases, the J end lost 5 bases, and 17 bases lay between the germline ends. Germline-derived CDR1 and CDR2 are MGHRA and YSYEKL. This CDR3 spans 16 amino acids.

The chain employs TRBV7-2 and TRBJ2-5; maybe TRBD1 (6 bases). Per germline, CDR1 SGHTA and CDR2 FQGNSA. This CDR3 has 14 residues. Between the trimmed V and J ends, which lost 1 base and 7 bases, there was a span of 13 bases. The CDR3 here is CASSLVAGEGTQYF. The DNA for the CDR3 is TGTGCCAGCAGCTTAGTAGCAGGGGAAGGGACCCAGTACTTC.

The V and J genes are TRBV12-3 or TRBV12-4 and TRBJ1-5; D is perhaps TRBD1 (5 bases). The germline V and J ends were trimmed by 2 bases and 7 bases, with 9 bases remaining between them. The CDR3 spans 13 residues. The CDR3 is CASSLQGHQPQHF. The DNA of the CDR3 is TGTGCCAGCAGTTTACAGGGTCACCAGCCCCAGCATTTT.